These T cell receptor beta chains were read from a single sample in a study of cytomegalovirus exposure and HLA in healthy donors. Measured with immunoSEQ multiplex PCR; TCRdb has only the in-frame clones, and not every one. This sample carries around 60,000 clones, with around 5.3% going to the ten biggest clones. Sequenced input: PBMCs. The receptors stem from a man aged 30 to 45 in good health and CMV-seropositive. Both conserved end residues are part of each CDR3.

V: TRBV7-9; CDR3: CASSFTAGQNTGELFF
V: TRBV9; CDR3: CASSVSSSNQPQHF
V: TRBV6-1; CDR3: CASSDTSAGYNEQFF
V: TRBV7-9; CDR3: CASSLVVEGTEAFF
V: TRBV25-1; CDR3: CASSEGTGRLAQYF
V: TRBV4-2; CDR3: CASSQPGEQYF
V: TRBV7-9; CDR3: CASSQHQGGGYTF
V: TRBV6-5; CDR3: CASSYSEGNYGYTF
V: TRBV27; CDR3: CASSLFSVNTEAFF